This passage covers 22 T cell receptor beta chains from one sample sequenced in a study of blood T cell repertoires in COVID-19 (dated by TCRdb to about 2020). The method behind the library was the immunoSEQ multiplex PCR assay. The table comes from immuneACCESS by way of TCRdb, which keeps in-frame sequences with V and J called. Part of the clones is missing from these tables; in studies checked, under half for an unresolved V gene and the rest for unknown reasons. The sample has approximately 160,000 clones on record, more than 75% of them singletons. The ten largest clones represent about 7% of the sample. Sequencing input: PBMCs or T cells enriched from blood (not recorded which). The receptors here all came from a woman in her forties or fifties who had recovered from COVID-19.

This chain uses TRBV11-2 with TRBJ2-2, with 11 bases fitting TRBD2. The ends lost 5 bases at V and 2 bases at J; junction bases unmatched: 4. The CDR3 covers 16 residues. Germline loops: CDR1 SGHAT, CDR2 FQNNGV. The CDR3 is CASSPRLAGNTGELFF. CDR3 nucleotides: TGTGCCAGCAGCCCTCGACTAGCGGGAAACACCGGGGAGCTGTTTTTT.

The rearrangement links TRBV28 to TRBJ1-2; D unresolved. The CDR3 sequence is 14 residues long. Trimming removed 2 bases at V and 2 bases at J, with 9 bases between. Looked up from germline, CDR1 is MDHEN and CDR2 is SYDVKM. The DNA for the CDR3 is TGTGCCAGCAGTTTAAGTGGAGGGAACTATGGCTACACCTTC. Its translation is CASSLSGGNYGYTF.

This clone was seen once. The genes are TRBV28 and TRBJ1-6; 7 nucleotides line up with TRBD1. From germline, CDR1 is MDHEN and CDR2 SYDVKM. Unmatched junction bases numbered 6, after V lost 4 bases and J lost 0 bases. CDR3 length equals 17 residues. CDR3 nucleotides: TGTGCCAGCAGTTATAACAGGGGTAGCTCCTATAATTCACCCCTCCACTTT. As protein: CASSYNRGSSYNSPLHF.

The chain employs TRBV30 and TRBJ2-1, with D hard to call. The V end was cut by 1 base, the J end by 5 bases, with 9 bases between. The CDR3 loop spans 13 amino acids. Per the germline V gene, CDR1 is GTSNPN and CDR2 is SVGIG (reference sequence). The CDR3 loop is CAWSAILNNEQFF. Here the CDR3 DNA reads TGTGCCTGGAGTGCTATACTAAACAATGAGCAGTTCTTC.

This clone appeared once. The chain joins TRBV21-1 to TRBJ2-1; TRBD2 reflects the table's D call only, with no check against the DNA. TRBV21-1 is flagged as a pseudogene. The CDR3 is made up of 16 amino acids. The chain's CDR3 is CASSKRGLARGDEQFF. CDR3 bases: TGTGCCAGCAGCAAACGGGGTCTAGCCCGGGGGGATGAGCAGTTCTTC.

V gene TRBV5-6 combines with J gene TRBJ1-2; possible D gene TRBD1, 6 bases. The length of the CDR3 is 15 residues. V was cut by 0 bases and J by 2 bases, with 11 bases left in between. CDR1 SGHDT and CDR2 YYEEEE come from the germline V gene. This chain's CDR3 is CASSLVGTQNYGYTF. CDR3 nucleotides: TGTGCCAGCAGCTTGGTCGGGACACAAAACTATGGCTACACCTTC.

The chain recombines TRBV6-7 with TRBJ1-2; D perhaps matches TRBD1 (5 bases). TRBV6-7 is annotated as an ORF whose role is uncertain. The CDR3 consists of 17 residues. Trimming pared 2 bases from V and 3 bases from J, leaving 19 bases between. The CDR3 DNA is TGTGCCAGCAGTTACCCACCTCCCAGGGATTATGACTATGGCTACACCTTC. Protein product: CASSYPPPRDYDYGYTF.

The chain joins TRBV6-2 or TRBV6-3 to TRBJ1-1; D may be TRBD1 (6 bases). Germline lookup yields CDR1 MNHEY and CDR2 SVGEGT. The CDR3 loop spans 13 amino acids. V gave up 7 bases and J gave up 5 bases, with 14 bases separating them. The CDR3: CASTPRQGTEAFF. The CDR3 region has the DNA TGTGCCAGCACCCCCAGGCAGGGGACTGAAGCTTTCTTT.

V and J are TRBV6-2 or TRBV6-3 and TRBJ1-5; TRBD1 is a possible D gene (5 bases). This CDR3 has 14 amino acids. Per germline, CDR1 MNHEY and CDR2 SVGEGT. V lost 5 bases and J lost 7, with 15 bases in between. CDR3 in amino acids: CASSPRDRGQPQHF. CDR3 DNA sequence: TGTGCCAGCAGTCCCCGTGATAGGGGCCAGCCCCAGCATTTT.

The chain carries TRBV12-3 or TRBV12-4 and TRBJ1-1, with a possible D match to TRBD1 (6 bases). The CDR3 is 12 amino acids. V was clipped by 5 bases and J by 7 bases, with 11 bases between them. CDR3 nucleotides: TGTGCCAGCAGTCAAACAGGGCGTGAAGCTTTCTTT. It encodes CASSQTGREAFF.

V is TRBV11-2 and J is TRBJ2-7; a possible D gene is TRBD1 (6 bases). V lost 3 bases, J lost 6 bases, and 12 bases lay in between. The germline V gene encodes CDR1 SGHAT and CDR2 FQNNGV. The CDR3 spans 13 residues. The DNA of the CDR3 is TGTGCCAGCAGCTTTTCAGGGGCGCGCGAGCAGTACTTC. As protein: CASSFSGAREQYF.

The chain links TRBV5-5 to TRBJ2-7, with 12 nucleotides matching TRBD2. The V gene end was trimmed by 5 bases and the J gene end by 1 base; junction bases not matched to a gene: 1. Looked up from germline, CDR1 is SGHKS and CDR2 is YYEKEE (reference sequence). CDR3 length: 14 amino acids. Here the CDR3 DNA reads TGTGCCAGCAGGACTAGCGGGAGTTCCTACGAGCAGTACTTC. It is translated as CASRTSGSSYEQYF.

The J gene is TRBJ2-7, the V gene TRBV7-2; 8 bases match TRBD2. Germline CDR1 reads SGHTA; CDR2 reads FQGNSA. With 5 bases clipped from V and 6 bases from J, the junction kept 9 bases outside the gene matches. The CDR3 consists of 14 residues. CDR3 in DNA: TGTGCCAGCAGCGGCGGGGGGCAGGGTGGCGAGCAGTACTTC. Translated, it gives CASSGGGQGGEQYF.

The chain carries TRBV7-9 and TRBJ1-3; D is unclear. The germline V gene has CDR1 SEHNR and CDR2 FQNEAQ (reference sequence). Trimming cost V 6 bases and J 0 bases, with 9 bases left between them. The CDR3 is 14 amino acids. For the CDR3, the DNA is TGTGCCAGCAGGGCGGCGCTCTCTGGAAACACCATATATTTT. Its protein product is CASRAALSGNTIYF.

The CDR3 loop reads CASSLSAFYEQYF. The CDR3 DNA reads as TGTGCCAGCAGTTTATCAGCGTTCTACGAGCAGTACTTC. The rearrangement links TRBV27 to TRBJ2-7; D remains ambiguous. Between the trimmed V and J ends, which lost 0 bases and 3 bases, there was a span of 6 bases. Germline-derived CDR1 and CDR2 are MNHEY and SMNVEV (reference sequence). This CDR3 comprises 13 residues.

This clone has just a few counts. This chain joins TRBV11-2 and TRBJ1-4, with D perhaps TRBD1 (5 bases). V lost 4 bases and J lost 7, with 16 bases in between. The germline CDR1 and CDR2 sequences are SGHAT and FQNNGV. CDR3 length equals 15 residues. In DNA, the CDR3 is TGTGCCAGCAGCTCCTCCTCCCGGGGGGTTGAAAAACTGTTTTTT. It is translated as CASSSSSRGVEKLFF.

The chain employs TRBV19 and TRBJ1-1, with D perhaps TRBD1 (5 bases). V gave up 11 bases and J gave up 1 base, with 14 bases separating them. The CDR3 consists of 13 residues. The germline V gene encodes CDR1 LNHDA and CDR2 SQIVND (reference sequence). CDR3 DNA sequence: TGTGCCTCAAGCAGGGCAGGGAACACTGAAGCTTTCTTT. Its translation: CASSRAGNTEAFF.

The chain is built from TRBV6-5 and TRBJ1-5; 8 bases match TRBD1. Germline CDR1 reads MNHEY; CDR2 reads SVGAGI. CDR3 length: 13 amino acids. V lost 7 bases, J lost 7 bases, and 6 bases stayed unmatched. This CDR3 is CASMSGGGQPQHF. The CDR3 nucleotides are TGTGCCAGCATGTCAGGGGGCGGACAGCCCCAGCATTTT.

The count of this clone is one. The chain recombines TRBV7-8 with TRBJ2-3; 8 positions match TRBD2. There are 14 residues in the CDR3. V shed 2 bases and J 8 bases; nucleotides not matched to a gene: 6. Germline V gene data show CDR1 as SGHVS and CDR2 as FQNEAQ. The CDR3 spells CASSLFGLAGTQYF. As DNA, the CDR3 is TGTGCCAGCAGCTTATTCGGACTAGCTGGTACGCAGTATTTT.

In its sample, this clone was seen once. This chain joins TRBV18 and TRBJ1-2; the match to TRBD1 covers 7 bases. V lost 3 bases and J lost 6; bases outside the gene matches: 10. The CDR3 contains 15 residues. From germline, CDR1 is KGHSH and CDR2 LQKENI. The CDR3 DNA is TGTGCCAGCTCACCCCCTGACACAGGGGTAAATGGCTACACCTTC. It yields the protein CASSPPDTGVNGYTF.

The rearrangement links TRBV28 to TRBJ2-7; D possibly corresponds to TRBD1 (6 bases). Germline loops: CDR1 MDHEN, CDR2 SYDVKM. V was cut by 5 bases and J by 6 bases, with 23 bases left in between. The CDR3 totals 16 residues. The CDR3 DNA follows: TGTGCCAGCAGTATCTCCGGGACACCCACCACCCTCGAGCAGTACTTC. As protein: CASSISGTPTTLEQYF.

The chain employs TRBV11-2 and TRBJ2-7; 8 nucleotides align to TRBD2. With V trimmed by 2 bases and J by 2 bases, 5 bases remained unmatched. There are 15 residues in the CDR3. Germline lookup yields CDR1 SGHAT and CDR2 FQNNGV. For the CDR3, the DNA is TGTGCCAGCAGCTTATTCGGGGGGGGTACCTACGAGCAGTACTTC. Protein product: CASSLFGGGTYEQYF.